The source of this TCR beta chain is a study of blood T cell repertoires in COVID-19. CDR3 length: 14 amino acids. Germline CDR1 is MNHEY and CDR2 is SVGAGI. Germline trimming cut 9 bases from V and 3 bases from J; bases unmatched to any gene: 4. TCRdb's table, derived via immunoSEQ multiplex PCR, lists solely in-frame clones and lacks some. Among approximately 290,000 clones listed, around 81% were seen once. Enrollment of patients from Seattle took place during active infection, with longitudinal follow-up. This sequence was found in a person between 65 and 79 years old with COVID-19, enrolled during active disease. Sequenced input: peripheral blood. V gene TRBV6-5 combines with J gene TRBJ1-6; TRBD1 aligns across 8 bases. CDR3 coding DNA: TGTGCCAGTAGGGGGACAGGCTATAATTCACCCCTCCACTTT. The encoded protein is CASRGTGYNSPLHF.